These 30 T cell receptor beta chains came from one sample sequenced in a study of cytomegalovirus exposure and HLA in healthy donors. Data came from immunoSEQ multiplex PCR; TCRdb stores just in-frame clones and leaves some out. Of under 150,000 clones in the sample, roughly 86% were seen once. Material for sequencing was PBMCs. These receptors originate from a man between 18 and 29 years old in good health and CMV-seropositive.

J is TRBJ2-5 and V is TRBV27; TRBD1 aligns across 9 bases. CDR1 MNHEY and CDR2 SMNVEV come from the germline V gene (reference sequence). CDR3 length: 16 amino acids. V dropped 0 bases and J dropped 2; count of bases not matched to a gene: 4. The chain's CDR3 is CASSLSGQGGQETQYF. CDR3 sequence (DNA): TGTGCCAGCAGTTTATCGGGACAGGGTGGGCAAGAGACCCAGTACTTC.

This chain's CDR3 is CASSPPGQRFTF. In DNA form, the CDR3 reads TGTGCCAGCAGCCCCCCGGGACAGAGATTCACCTTC. The chain is built from TRBV13 and TRBJ1-2; 7 bases fit TRBD1. The germline gives CDR1 PRHDT, CDR2 FYEKMQ (reference sequence). V shed 5 bases, J shed 13 bases, and the junction held 10 bases outside the gene matches. The CDR3 runs 12 residues.

This rearrangement joins TRBV5-4 to TRBJ2-7, with 7 positions matching TRBD1. This CDR3 contains 14 residues. Germline CDR1 reads SGHNT; CDR2 reads YYREEE (reference sequence). V was clipped by 0 bases and J by 5 bases; unmatched bases: 5. CDR3 nucleotides: TGTGCCAGCAGCTTGGGGGACAGAAGGGACGAGCAGTACTTC. It encodes CASSLGDRRDEQYF. The variable domain in full, with the rest retrieved from reference TRBV5-4 and TRBJ2-7, is ETGVTQSPTHLIKTRGQQVTLRCSSQSGHNTVSWYQQALGQGPQFIFQYYREEENGRGNFPPRFSGLQFPNYSSELNVNALELDDSALYLCASSLGDRRDEQYFGPGTRLTVT.

The chain employs TRBV5-4 and TRBJ2-7, with TRBD1 as a possible D gene (5 bases). V was clipped by 0 bases and J by 1 base, with 8 bases between them. The CDR3 consists of 14 residues. The germline CDR1 and CDR2 sequences are SGHNT and YYREEE (reference sequence). The CDR3 region is CASSLVQGSYEQYF. The CDR3 bases are TGTGCCAGCAGCTTGGTTCAGGGTTCCTACGAGCAGTACTTC.

The genes are TRBV30 and TRBJ2-7, with D possibly TRBD1 on 6 matching bases. The germline V and J ends were trimmed by 2 bases and 5 bases, with 13 bases remaining between them. The CDR3 has 13 residues. CDR1 is GTSNPN, CDR2 SVGIG, per germline (reference sequence). The CDR3 DNA follows: TGTGCCTGGAGTCCACAGGGCCCCAACGAGCAGTACTTC. It encodes CAWSPQGPNEQYF.

This chain connects TRBV15 to TRBJ1-5, with 7 nucleotides matching TRBD1. Germline lookup yields CDR1 LNHNV and CDR2 YYDKDF (reference sequence). Trimming at V came to 0 bases and at J to 5 bases, leaving 7 bases not matched to a gene. The CDR3 contains 16 residues. The CDR3 loop is CATSREAGTAHQPQHF. DNA for the CDR3: TGTGCCACCAGCAGAGAGGCCGGGACAGCCCATCAGCCCCAGCATTTT.

V is TRBV27 and J is TRBJ1-5; D might be TRBD1 (6 bases). The germline V and J ends were trimmed by 4 bases and 0 bases, with 10 bases remaining between them. The CDR3 consists of 15 residues. Germline values: CDR1 MNHEY, CDR2 SMNVEV (reference sequence). Written as DNA, the CDR3 is TGTGCCAGCAGTTCGCCAGGGGTTAGCAATCAGCCCCAGCATTTT. Translation: CASSSPGVSNQPQHF.

Only a few counts were recorded for this clone. This sequence joins TRBV9 and TRBJ1-2; D is unclear. V gave up 3 bases and J gave up 4 bases, with 4 bases separating them. CDR1 SGDLS and CDR2 YYNGEE come from the germline V gene. The CDR3 consists of 11 residues. The CDR3, as DNA: TGTGCCAGCAGCGCTTCCTATGGCTACACCTTC. As protein: CASSASYGYTF.

This CDR3 is CASLSRANVLTF. DNA of the CDR3: TGTGCCAGCCTTTCTCGGGCCAACGTCCTGACTTTC. J is TRBJ2-6 and V is TRBV28, with D uncertain. Trimming removed 8 bases from V and 5 bases from J, with 7 bases in between. This CDR3 has 12 residues. Germline V gene data show CDR1 as MDHEN and CDR2 as SYDVKM.

The chain uses TRBV27 and TRBJ1-4, with D perhaps TRBD1 (6 bases). Germline V gene lookup returns CDR1 MNHEY and CDR2 SMNVEV (reference sequence). The CDR3 loop spans 15 amino acids. The V end was cut by 0 bases, the J end by 4 bases, with 9 bases between. In DNA, the CDR3 is TGTGCCAGCAGTTTATCTGCAGGGGTTAATGAAAAACTGTTTTTT. Translation gives CASSLSAGVNEKLFF. Together with reference TRBV27 and TRBJ1-4, the CDR3 gives the full variable domain: EAQVTQNPRYLITVTGKKLTVTCSQNMNHEYMSWYRQDPGLGLRQIYYSMNVEVTDKGDVPEGYKVSRKEKRNFPLILESPSPNQTSLYFCASSLSAGVNEKLFFGSGTQLSVL.

The CDR3 loop is CASSLLTGDNEQFF. The DNA for the CDR3 is TGTGCCAGCTCACTTTTAACAGGGGACAATGAGCAGTTCTTC. The chain uses TRBV18 and TRBJ2-1; 7 bases fit TRBD1. CDR1 is KGHSH, CDR2 LQKENI, per germline. The ends lost 4 bases at V and 5 bases at J; junction bases unmatched: 5. This CDR3 spans 14 amino acids.

The V call is TRBV6-1, the J call TRBJ1-2; no firm D call. Germline lookup yields CDR1 MNHNS and CDR2 SASEGT. The V end was cut by 4 bases, the J end by 3 bases, with 12 bases between. The CDR3 loop spans 14 amino acids. CDR3 DNA: TGTGCCAGCAGTGTCGGGGTTCGTGACTATGGCTACACCTTC. Translated, it gives CASSVGVRDYGYTF.

The CDR3 nucleotides are TGTGCCAGCAGCGCCCGGACAGGGGGCGGTTTTGCAGATACGCAGTATTTT. The encoded protein is CASSARTGGGFADTQYF. This chain connects TRBV11-2 to TRBJ2-3; TRBD1 matches 11 bases. The germline CDR1 and CDR2 sequences are SGHAT and FQNNGV. The CDR3 sequence is 17 residues long. V lost 5 bases, J lost 4 bases, and 11 bases stayed unmatched.

The table lists this clone with a few counts. The chain links TRBV7-8 to TRBJ2-1; 8 nucleotides agree with TRBD1. CDR1 SGHVS and CDR2 FQNEAQ come from the germline V gene. CDR3 length: 12 amino acids. Trimming at V came to 5 bases and at J to 15 bases, leaving 9 bases not matched to a gene. CDR3 loop: CASSLKRTGMFF. As DNA, the CDR3 is TGTGCCAGCAGCCTAAAACGGACAGGGATGTTCTTC.

In DNA, the CDR3 is TGTGCCAGCAGCCCCGTAGAGGGGGATCAAGAGACCCAGTACTTC. Translating it yields CASSPVEGDQETQYF. The chain is built from TRBV9 and TRBJ2-5, with D possibly TRBD1 on 6 matching bases. Germline CDR1 reads SGDLS; CDR2 reads YYNGEE. There are 15 residues in the CDR3. V was shortened by 4 bases and J by 2 bases, with 15 bases between the two germline ends.

The chain is built from TRBV27 and TRBJ2-3; D is perhaps TRBD1 (6 bases). Trimming pared 5 bases from V and 2 bases from J, leaving 14 bases between. This CDR3 contains 15 residues. From germline, CDR1 is MNHEY and CDR2 SMNVEV (reference sequence). Written as DNA, the CDR3 is TGTGCCAGCAGTACCTTGGACAGATCCACAGATACGCAGTATTTT. This gives the protein CASSTLDRSTDTQYF.

This chain links TRBV5-1 with TRBJ2-3; 9 bases line up with TRBD2. J lost 1 base, V lost 4 bases, and 7 bases had no gene match. Per the germline V gene, CDR1 is SGHRS and CDR2 is YFSETQ. The CDR3 spans 16 residues. CDR3 sequence reads: CASSPGAGGGTDTQYF. In nucleotides, the CDR3 is TGCGCCAGCAGCCCCGGCGCGGGAGGGGGCACAGATACGCAGTATTTT.

This sequence joins TRBV19 and TRBJ1-4; D is perhaps TRBD1 (5 bases). This CDR3 contains 14 residues. The germline gives CDR1 LNHDA, CDR2 SQIVND (reference sequence). Trimming stripped 6 bases from V and 5 bases from J, with 13 bases between. In DNA form, the CDR3 reads TGTGCCAGTAGCGAATTTGGGGGGAATGAAAAACTGTTTTTT. Protein: CASSEFGGNEKLFF.

V usage is TRBV2 and J usage is TRBJ2-7, with 13 bases that match TRBD2. The CDR3 is made up of 13 amino acids. Germline lookup yields CDR1 SNHLY and CDR2 FYNNEI. The V segment lost 10 bases and the J segment 4 bases; nucleotides outside the gene matches: 4. The CDR3 region is CATKTSGGYEQYF. DNA for the CDR3: TGTGCCACAAAGACTAGCGGGGGGTACGAGCAGTACTTC. The full variable domain, with the rest looked up from reference TRBV2 and TRBJ2-7, is EPEVTQTPSHQVTQMGQEVILRCVPISNHLYFYWYRQILGQKVEFLVSFYNNEISEKSEIFDDQFSVERPDGSNFTLKIRSTKLEDSAMYFCATKTSGGYEQYFGPGTRLTVT.

This sequence joins TRBV5-1 and TRBJ2-2, with D tentatively TRBD2 (6 bases). Germline V gene lookup returns CDR1 SGHRS and CDR2 YFSETQ. The CDR3 loop spans 17 amino acids. V was pared by 4 bases and J by 4 bases, with 20 bases between. CDR3 sequence: CASSPYWSGDGTGELFF. CDR3 sequence (DNA): TGCGCCAGCAGCCCCTATTGGTCGGGGGATGGCACCGGGGAGCTGTTTTTT.

CDR3 sequence (DNA): TGTGCCAGCAGTTTATCGGGACTAGCGGGAGAGAGCTCCTACAATGAGCAGTTCTTC. It encodes CASSLSGLAGESSYNEQFF. The chain employs TRBV27 and TRBJ2-1; 14 bases are a match to TRBD2. CDR3 length equals 19 residues. Trimming removed 0 bases from V and 0 bases from J; junction bases left unmatched: 4. Germline CDR1 is MNHEY and CDR2 is SMNVEV (reference sequence).

V and J are TRBV6-4 and TRBJ2-1; 11 positions match TRBD2. Germline V gives CDR1 MRHNA, CDR2 SNTAGT. Trimming took 8 bases from V and 7 from J; bases not matched to a gene: 7. The CDR3 spans 14 residues. CDR3 sequence reads: CASSLAGGQNEQFF. The CDR3 region has the DNA TGTGCCAGCTCTCTAGCGGGGGGACAGAATGAGCAGTTCTTC.

The V call is TRBV4-1, the J call TRBJ2-2, with D unresolved. This CDR3 contains 14 residues. Germline V CDR1 and CDR2: MGHRA, YSYEKL. Deletions cut 2 bases from V and 3 bases from J, with 7 bases between. CDR3 region: CASSQRSDTGELFF. The CDR3 DNA is TGCGCCAGCAGCCAAAGGAGCGACACCGGGGAGCTGTTTTTT.

The J gene is TRBJ2-1, the V gene TRBV7-2; TRBD2 might be the D (6 bases). The CDR3 length is 15 residues. Deletions cut 1 base from V and 3 bases from J, with 10 bases between. Germline CDR1 is SGHTA and CDR2 is FQGNSA. DNA for the CDR3: TGTGCCAGCAGCTTAGATGGTAGCGGCTACAATGAGCAGTTCTTC. Residues: CASSLDGSGYNEQFF.

V is TRBV7-9 and J is TRBJ1-1, with a weak D call TRBD1 (5 bases). The germline V gene encodes CDR1 SEHNR and CDR2 FQNEAQ (reference sequence). Deletions cut 2 bases from V and 3 bases from J, with 10 bases between. The CDR3 covers 14 residues. The DNA of the CDR3 is TGTGCCAGCAGCTTATCAGGGTTGGACACTGAAGCTTTCTTT. Residues: CASSLSGLDTEAFF.

The chain links TRBV6-1 to TRBJ2-1, with TRBD1 identical over 9 bases. V was clipped by 7 bases and J by 2 bases; unmatched bases: 3. Germline values: CDR1 MNHNS, CDR2 SASEGT. The CDR3 covers 14 residues. CDR3 sequence: CASIGTGPYNEQFF. The CDR3 nucleotides read TGTGCCAGCATCGGGACAGGGCCCTACAATGAGCAGTTCTTC.

The chain couples TRBV18 to TRBJ2-7, with 9 bases identical to TRBD1. Trimming cost V 5 bases and J 5 bases; bases outside gene matches: 10. In germline, CDR1 is KGHSH, CDR2 LQKENI. The CDR3 has 15 residues. The CDR3 is CASSSIRTGDNEQYF. The CDR3 DNA sequence: TGTGCCAGCTCATCTATCCGGACAGGGGACAACGAGCAGTACTTC. The variable domain in full, completed from reference TRBV18 and TRBJ2-7, reads NAGVMQNPRHLVRRRGQEARLRCSPMKGHSHVYWYRQLPEEGLKFMVYLQKENIIDESGMPKERFSAEFPKEGPSILRIQQVVRGDSAAYFCASSSIRTGDNEQYFGPGTRLTVT.

This chain uses TRBV2 with TRBJ1-2; a possible D gene is TRBD1 (5 bases). The V and J ends lost 1 base and 5 bases respectively, with 14 bases between them. Germline lookup yields CDR1 SNHLY and CDR2 FYNNEI. The CDR3 consists of 15 residues. CDR3 sequence: CASSEDPGGRYGYTF. DNA for the CDR3: TGTGCCAGCAGTGAAGATCCGGGGGGGAGGTATGGCTACACCTTC.

The chain has TRBV10-2 and TRBJ1-2, with D possibly being TRBD1 (5 bases). V lost 6 bases, J lost 3 bases, and 11 bases lay in between. CDR1 is WSHSY, CDR2 SAAADI, per germline. CDR3 length: 13 residues. This CDR3 reads CASSQGFDYGYTF. CDR3 DNA sequence: TGCGCCAGCAGCCAGGGTTTTGACTATGGCTACACCTTC.

CDR3 in DNA: TGTGCCAGCAGTGAAGCGCTTCGGACAGCGAACACTGAAGCTTTCTTT. Translated, it gives CASSEALRTANTEAFF. V gene TRBV6-1 combines with J gene TRBJ1-1; the D gene is possibly TRBD1 (6 bases). V was trimmed by 0 bases and J by 1 base, leaving 12 bases between them. Germline-derived CDR1 and CDR2 are MNHNS and SASEGT. This CDR3 contains 16 residues.